This TCR beta chain was identified in a study of cytomegalovirus exposure and HLA in healthy donors. Regarding this clone: Antigen: not known.

Looked up from germline, CDR1 is SGHVS and CDR2 is FQNEAQ. The CDR3 spans 15 residues. V lost 5 bases, J lost 5 bases, and 18 bases lay in between. The PCR was carried out with 60 Vbeta primers and 13 Jbeta primers. Repertoires were generated with immunoSEQ multiplex PCR, while TCRdb's copy carries only in-frame clones and drops some. The table lists more than 90,000 clones, roughly 76% of them singletons. Study outcomes and limitations: Later analysis suggested most CMV-associated TCR beta chains were HLA-restricted. In a later analysis, V- and J-gene trimming of beta chains associated with a DCLRE1C missense variant, replicated independently. Sequencing had likely introduced a cluster of highly shared sequence variants as an artifact.

The source is a human donor in good health. The V and J genes are TRBV7-8 and TRBJ1-2; maybe TRBD1 (6 bases). Sequenced: PBMCs. As DNA, the CDR3 is TGTGCCAGCAGCATACTCTTGACAGGCTCTTATGGCTACACCTTC. As protein: CASSILLTGSYGYTF.